The sample holds many counts of the clone carrying this TCR beta chain. These data are taken from a study of T cells after yellow fever vaccination. V was trimmed by 5 bases and J by 2 bases, leaving 13 bases between them. CDR3 size: 14 residues. The germline V gene has CDR1 SEHNR and CDR2 FQNEAQ (reference sequence). One entry per CDR3 protein results from TCRdb running MiXCR on the 5' RACE reads. The sample shows 250,000 to 300,000 distinct CDR3 sequences, roughly 5.2% of them seen only once. The chain uses TRBV7-9 and TRBJ2-7, with a weak D call TRBD1 (6 bases). The source is a man aged 18 to 29 who received the YFV17D yellow fever vaccine. The specimen comprised CD4+ T cells sorted from PBMCs, sampled on the day of the yellow fever booster vaccination. DNA for the CDR3: TGTGCCAGCAGCCCCACACAGGGAACCTACGAGCAGTACTTC. Translated, it gives CASSPTQGTYEQYF. Full variable domain (rest looked up from reference TRBV7-9 and TRBJ2-7): DTGVSQNPRHKITKRGQNVTFRCDPISEHNRLYWYRQTLGQGPEFLTYFQNEAQLEKSRLLSDRFSAERPKGSFSTLEIQRTEQGDSAMYLCASSPTQGTYEQYFGPGTRLTVT.